These T cell receptor beta chains were read from a single sample in a study of blood T cell repertoires in COVID-19. Only in-frame clones appear in the TCRdb table, and some are missing; sequencing was by immunoSEQ multiplex PCR. The sample holds some 68,000 clones, about 86% seen once. The specimen was peripheral blood. These receptors came from a man aged 50-59 years with active COVID-19. The CDR3 runs from the conserved cysteine through the conserved F or W. D genes are given only for firm matches. The size field is filled for only some rows; it gives once, few, many or a size class.

v_gene	d_gene	abundance	j_gene	CDR3nt	CDR3aa
TRBV4-1	-	-	TRBJ2-3	TGCGCCAGCAGCCAAGATTTTCGGAGCACAGATACGCAGTATTTT	CASSQDFRSTDTQYF
TRBV3-1/TRBV3-2	TRBD1	few	TRBJ1-4	TGTGCCAGCAGCCAATACAGGGGGTTTGAAAAACTGTTTTTT	CASSQYRGFEKLFF
TRBV5-5	-	-	TRBJ2-2	TGTGCCAGCAGCAAAAACGCGGACAGTGCGAACACCGGGGAGCTGTTTTTT	CASSKNADSANTGELFF
TRBV15	-	-	TRBJ2-5	TGTGCCACCAGCTTCCCGGGGCAAGAGACCCAGTACTTC	CATSFPGQETQYF
TRBV5-1	-	-	TRBJ2-7	TGCGCCAGCAGCTTAATCAGGGGATACGAGCAGTACTTC	CASSLIRGYEQYF
TRBV12-3/TRBV12-4	-	-	TRBJ1-2	TGTGCCAGTTCCCAGATGTATGGCTACACCTTC	CASSQMYGYTF
TRBV29-1	TRBD2	-	TRBJ2-5	TGCAGCGTTGGGGAGGGCAAAGAGACCCAGTACTTC	CSVGEGKETQYF
TRBV4-2	TRBD2	-	TRBJ2-5	TGTGCCAGCAGCCTAGGGAGCGGGGAGGAGACCCAGTACTTC	CASSLGSGEETQYF
TRBV18	TRBD2	-	TRBJ2-1	TGTGCCAGCTCACCGCTAGCGGGAGAAGGGGAGCAGTTCTTC	CASSPLAGEGEQFF
TRBV5-8	TRBD2	-	TRBJ2-1	TGTGCCAGCAGCTTGGAGACGGGACTAGCGGGGGGAACAAATGAGCAGTTCTTC	CASSLETGLAGGTNEQFF
TRBV7-8	TRBD1	few	TRBJ2-5	TGTGCCAGCAGCGAACCGGGACAGCAAGAGACCCAGTACTTC	CASSEPGQQETQYF
TRBV6-1	-	-	TRBJ2-1	TGTGCCAGCAGTGACCTTACTAGCCTCCCCTACAATGAGCAGTTCTTC	CASSDLTSLPYNEQFF
TRBV19	-	-	TRBJ2-3	TGTGCCAGTAAGTCCAGGTCCACAGATACGCAGTATTTT	CASKSRSTDTQYF
TRBV4-2	-	-	TRBJ2-7	TGTGCCAGCAGCCAAGATCTCGATAGCTCCTACGAGCAGTACTTC	CASSQDLDSSYEQYF
TRBV10-1	TRBD2	-	TRBJ2-1	TGCGCCCCCAATGACTTAGCCGCCGGACTAGCGGCCTACAATGAGCAGTTCTTC	CAPNDLAAGLAAYNEQFF
TRBV24-1	TRBD1	-	TRBJ1-1	TGTGCCACCAGTGATACTTCGACAGGGGGCATGACTGAAGCTTTCTTT	CATSDTSTGGMTEAFF
TRBV7-9	TRBD1	-	TRBJ2-7	TGTGCCAGCAGCTTCGTGGGACAGGGCTACGAGCAGTACTTC	CASSFVGQGYEQYF
TRBV9	-	-	TRBJ2-7	TGTGCCAGCAGCGTAAGTACGGGGATGATTTACGAGCAGTACTTC	CASSVSTGMIYEQYF
TRBV5-1	TRBD1	-	TRBJ1-5	TGCGCCAGCAGCTGGACAGGGGATAGCAATCAGCCCCAGCATTTT	CASSWTGDSNQPQHF
TRBV4-3	-	-	TRBJ2-7	TGCGCCAGCAGCCAAGCGGCGGCGGGACCCCGCCCTTGCGAGCAGTACTTC	CASSQAAAGPRPCEQYF
TRBV7-2	-	-	TRBJ1-2	TGTGCCAGCAGCCCCACCCGAACAGGGTCCGGCTACACCTTC	CASSPTRTGSGYTF
TRBV19	TRBD1	-	TRBJ2-4	TGTGCCAGTAGTAGACAGGGGGAATTAGCCAAAAACATTCAGTACTTC	CASSRQGELAKNIQYF
TRBV9	TRBD2	-	TRBJ2-1	TGTGCCAGCAGCGTTAGCGGGAGCTCCTACAATGAGCAGTTCTTC	CASSVSGSSYNEQFF
TRBV2	TRBD2	-	TRBJ2-5	TGTGCCAGCATGAGCGGGAGGGCCATAGAGACCCAGTACTTC	CASMSGRAIETQYF
TRBV3-1/TRBV3-2	-	once	TRBJ2-3	TGTGCCAGCAGCCAAGAAAGGGGATTTAGTGCAGATACGCAGTATTTT	CASSQERGFSADTQYF
TRBV18	TRBD2	-	TRBJ2-7	TGTGCCAGCTCACCCGGACTAGTGTACAACGAGCAGTACTTC	CASSPGLVYNEQYF
TRBV6-5	-	-	TRBJ1-2	TGTGCCAGCAGTTATGGTGGCGGCTACACCTTC	CASSYGGGYTF
TRBV18	-	-	TRBJ2-7	TGTGCCAGCTCACCAGGGGGGTTCGAGCAGTACTTC	CASSPGGFEQYF
TRBV7-3	-	-	TRBJ2-1	TGTGCCAGCAGCTTAGACGGGTACTCCTACAATGAGCAGTTCTTC	CASSLDGYSYNEQFF
TRBV9	TRBD1	-	TRBJ1-2	TGTGCCAGCAGCACCACAGGGGGCAGCTATGGCTACACCTTC	CASSTTGGSYGYTF
TRBV3-1/TRBV3-2	TRBD1	-	TRBJ1-5	TGTGCCAGCAGCCGGGGGACAGCCGAGAATCAGCCCCAGCATTTT	CASSRGTAENQPQHF
TRBV9	-	-	TRBJ2-5	TGTGCCAGCAGCACCCTCCTAGCAGAGACCCAGTACTTC	CASSTLLAETQYF
TRBV6-1	TRBD1	few	TRBJ2-6	TGTGCCAGCAGTGAAGCGGAACAGGGGGTAGGCGTCCTGACTTTC	CASSEAEQGVGVLTF
TRBV12-3/TRBV12-4	-	-	TRBJ2-7	TGTGCCAGCAGTGCGTCACGGGGGGCCGAGCAGTACTTC	CASSASRGAEQYF
TRBV5-4	-	-	TRBJ1-4	TGTGCCAGCAGCTTGGCGCCCGCGGCATACACTGCAACTAATGAAAAACTGTTTTTT	CASSLAPAAYTATNEKLFF
TRBV28	-	-	TRBJ2-7	TGTGCCAGCGCGGGACTCCTGGACGAGCAGTACTTC	CASAGLLDEQYF
TRBV24-1	TRBD2	-	TRBJ2-1	TGTGCCACCAGCCCACTAGCGGGGTCTTCAAATGAGCAGTTCTTC	CATSPLAGSSNEQFF
TRBV7-2	TRBD1	-	TRBJ1-4	TGTGCCAGCAGCTCCAGACAGGGGGCAACTGAAAAACTGTTTTTT	CASSSRQGATEKLFF
TRBV6-5	TRBD1	-	TRBJ1-4	TGTGCCAGCAGCCCCTGGACAGGGGGTAATGAAAAACTGTTTTTT	CASSPWTGGNEKLFF
TRBV10-3	-	-	TRBJ1-5	TGTGCCATCAGTGAGTCTACCCGAGGCAATCAGCCCCAGCATTTT	CAISESTRGNQPQHF
TRBV11-2	TRBD1	-	TRBJ2-5	TGTGCCAGCAGCCAGAAGGGACAGACCCAAGAGACCCAGTACTTC	CASSQKGQTQETQYF
TRBV7-9	-	-	TRBJ2-7	TGTGCCAGCAGCTTACCCTTAACCGAGGCAGTCGCCTACGAGCAGTACTTC	CASSLPLTEAVAYEQYF
TRBV10-3	-	once	TRBJ2-7	TGTGCCATCAGTGAGTTACGGGAGCAGTACTTC	CAISELREQYF
TRBV5-4	-	-	TRBJ2-7	TGTGCCAGCAGCTTGGGACAGAGCTACGAGCAGTACTTC	CASSLGQSYEQYF
TRBV23-1	-	-	TRBJ2-3	TGCGCCAGCAGTCAAGGGTTGCGGATGAGCACAGATACGCAGTATTTT	CASSQGLRMSTDTQYF
TRBV9	-	-	TRBJ2-3	TGTGCCAGCAGCACGACTACCCGCACAGATACGCAGTATTTT	CASSTTTRTDTQYF
TRBV4-1	-	-	TRBJ2-2	TGCGCCAGCAGCCAAGCAGGCCTGCACACCGGGGAGCTGTTTTTT	CASSQAGLHTGELFF
TRBV10-3	-	-	TRBJ2-3	TGTGCCATCAGTGAGTCGTTTAGCGGACCTAACACAGATACGCAGTATTTT	CAISESFSGPNTDTQYF
TRBV25-1	TRBD1	-	TRBJ2-1	TGTGCCAGCAGTGATGGTCAGGGGGCTATGGGTGAGCAGTTCTTC	CASSDGQGAMGEQFF
TRBV27	TRBD1	-	TRBJ2-1	TGTGCCAGCAGTATAGGGACAGGGGGCTCCCATGAGCAGTTCTTC	CASSIGTGGSHEQFF
TRBV6-2/TRBV6-3	TRBD1	-	TRBJ1-3	TGTGCCAGCAGCGGGGACAGGGGGCAAAGAAGCTCTGGAAACACCATATATTTT	CASSGDRGQRSSGNTIYF
TRBV5-6	-	-	TRBJ2-1	TGTGCCAGCAGCTTTGGCAGGGCTGATGAGCAGTTCTTC	CASSFGRADEQFF
TRBV10-3	-	-	TRBJ2-2	TGTGCCACCAAGGGGGCAGGGGGGATCGCCGGGGAGCTGTTTTTT	CATKGAGGIAGELFF
TRBV2	TRBD2	-	TRBJ2-3	TGTGCCAGCAGTGTAAGACGGGGGGGATTCACAGATACGCAGTATTTT	CASSVRRGGFTDTQYF
TRBV7-9	TRBD2	-	TRBJ2-2	TGTGCCAGCAGCTTAGGCGGGGGAGGCACCGGGGAGCTGTTTTTT	CASSLGGGGTGELFF